The rows below give T cell receptor beta chains drawn from one sample of a study of T cell repertoires in cytomegalovirus infection. TCRdb redid the calling of the reads with MiXCR, one entry per CDR3 protein. The sample consists of 100,000 or so distinct CDR3 sequences, 16% of them appearing once. Sequencing was done on a sample of PBMCs. The receptors were gathered from a human donor in good health (CMV status not recorded). Some clones in this sample may be carry-over from other donors' samples. Each CDR3 is given with its conserved first and last residue. The D gene is left open where the match is weak. Only some rows state a clone size, as once, few, many or a class for expanded clones.

clone size,J gene,V gene,D gene,CDR3 length,CDR3 protein,CDR3 DNA
few,TRBJ2-2,TRBV5-6,TRBD1,13,CACRQGRTGELFF,TGTGCCTGCCGACAGGGGAGGACCGGGGAGCTGTTTTTT
many,TRBJ2-1,TRBV7-3,NA,13,CASSLGSYNEQFF,TGTGCCAGCAGCTTAGGCAGCTACAATGAGCAGTTCTTC
few,TRBJ2-3,TRBV6-2/TRBV6-3,NA,13,CASSDRAPDTQYF,TGTGCCAGCAGCGACCGGGCCCCAGATACGCAGTATTTT
NA,TRBJ1-3,TRBV28,NA,17,CASKVGGNGFPGNTIYF,TGTGCCAGCAAAGTCGGCGGGAACGGATTTCCTGGAAACACCATATATTTT
NA,TRBJ2-2,TRBV6-2/TRBV6-3,NA,14,CASSYTRNTGELFF,TGTGCCAGCAGTTACACGAGGAACACCGGGGAGCTGTTTTTT
NA,TRBJ1-1,TRBV18,TRBD1,17,CASSLTGGKGVDTEAFF,TGTGCCAGCTCACTAACAGGGGGGAAGGGAGTGGACACTGAAGCTTTCTTT
large,TRBJ2-1,TRBV7-2,NA,13,CASSLGLASEQFF,TGTGCCAGCAGCTTAGGTCTAGCAAGTGAGCAGTTCTTC
few,TRBJ1-2,TRBV12-3/TRBV12-4,NA,13,CASSPTLREGYTF,TGTGCCAGCAGCCCCACCCTCAGGGAGGGCTACACCTTC
few,TRBJ2-3,TRBV27,NA,14,CASSSPTTLGTQYF,TGTGCCAGCAGTTCCCCCACAACTCTAGGTACGCAGTATTTT
NA,TRBJ1-1,TRBV20-1,NA,13,CSAMGWGALKAFF,TGCAGTGCTATGGGGTGGGGGGCGCTTAAAGCTTTCTTT
few,TRBJ1-2,TRBV25-1,TRBD1,15,CASSFPGQGARGYTF,TGTGCCAGCAGTTTTCCGGGACAGGGGGCTAGGGGCTACACCTTC
NA,TRBJ2-3,TRBV28,TRBD2,15,CASSSPAGGHDTQYF,TGTGCCAGCAGTTCGCCAGCGGGGGGTCATGATACGCAGTATTTT
few,TRBJ2-1,TRBV6-6,NA,14,CASSYSTANNEQFF,TGTGCCAGCAGTTACTCGACGGCCAACAATGAGCAGTTCTTC
NA,TRBJ1-2,TRBV28,NA,12,CASRTTSYGYTF,TGTGCCAGCAGGACGACAAGCTATGGCTACACCTTC
many,TRBJ2-7,TRBV19,TRBD1,14,CASSILDRTYEQYF,TGTGCCAGTAGTATTCTGGACAGGACCTACGAGCAGTACTTC
NA,TRBJ2-2,TRBV5-1,TRBD1,15,CASSPTGGFTGELFF,TGCGCCAGCAGCCCGACAGGGGGCTTCACCGGGGAGCTGTTTTTT
NA,TRBJ1-3,TRBV18,NA,15,CASSRFRDAGNTIYF,TGTGCCAGCTCACGCTTCAGGGACGCTGGAAACACCATATATTTT
many,TRBJ2-7,TRBV7-6,NA,17,CASSLGSSAGITYEQYF,TGTGCCAGCAGCTTAGGGTCGTCGGCAGGGATTACCTACGAGCAGTACTTC
many,TRBJ1-6,TRBV7-3,TRBD1,15,CASSSTGGRNSPLHF,TGTGCCAGCAGCTCCACAGGGGGCCGTAATTCACCCCTCCACTTT
few,TRBJ2-2,TRBV14,NA,14,CASSQAMNTGELFF,TGTGCCAGCAGCCAAGCGATGAACACCGGGGAGCTGTTTTTT
few,TRBJ2-5,TRBV29-1,NA,14,CSVPSGRVKETQYF,TGCAGCGTGCCATCGGGCAGGGTAAAAGAGACCCAGTACTTC
few,TRBJ1-2,TRBV2,NA,13,CASRPDNPYGYTF,TGTGCCAGCAGACCCGACAACCCCTATGGCTACACCTTC
NA,TRBJ2-3,TRBV19,TRBD2,15,CASRAAGGPTDTQYF,TGTGCCAGTAGGGCGGCGGGGGGGCCCACAGATACGCAGTATTTT
few,TRBJ2-5,TRBV11-2,TRBD1,13,CASSEQGTETQYF,TGTGCCAGCAGCGAACAGGGGACCGAGACCCAGTACTTC
NA,TRBJ2-7,TRBV20-1,TRBD1,12,CSVTDRNYEQYF,TGCAGTGTCACGGACAGGAACTACGAGCAGTACTTC
many,TRBJ2-3,TRBV7-2,TRBD2,16,CASSLTSGGLSDTQYF,TGTGCCAGCAGCTTAACTAGCGGGGGTCTTTCAGATACGCAGTATTTT
NA,TRBJ1-1,TRBV5-6,NA,13,CASSYVMNTEAFF,TGTGCCAGCAGCTACGTTATGAACACTGAAGCTTTCTTT
NA,TRBJ1-4,TRBV7-4,NA,11,CASSLNEKLFF,TGTGCCAGCAGCCTTAATGAAAAACTGTTTTTT
NA,TRBJ1-1,TRBV19,NA,13,CASSIGPGTEAFF,TGTGCCAGTAGTATTGGCCCCGGCACTGAAGCTTTCTTT
NA,TRBJ1-2,TRBV7-8,NA,18,CASSLPRGGALSIYGYTF,TGTGCCAGCAGCTTACCCCGGGGGGGGGCTTTGTCTATCTATGGCTACACCTTC
NA,TRBJ1-3,TRBV2,TRBD1,13,CASSDRAGNTIYF,TGTGCCAGCAGCGACAGGGCTGGAAACACCATATATTTT
NA,TRBJ2-3,TRBV7-2,NA,12,CASSLDGHTQYF,TGTGCCAGCAGCTTAGACGGACATACGCAGTATTTT
many,TRBJ2-5,TRBV7-2,TRBD1,15,CASSLEGAKASTQYF,TGTGCCAGCAGCTTAGAGGGGGCCAAGGCGTCGACCCAGTACTTC
few,TRBJ2-1,TRBV19,TRBD2,17,CASSIGLAGGSYNEQFF,TGTGCCAGTAGTATAGGGCTAGCGGGGGGTTCCTACAATGAGCAGTTCTTC
NA,TRBJ2-1,TRBV11-1,TRBD1,15,CTSSLGGTYGHVQFF,TGTACCAGCAGCCTAGGGGGCACCTACGGGCATGTGCAGTTCTTC
many,TRBJ2-5,TRBV11-3,NA,12,CASSYYQETQYF,TGTGCCAGCAGCTACTACCAAGAGACCCAGTACTTC
many,TRBJ2-1,TRBV7-2,NA,15,CASSTRGNPYNEQFF,TGTGCCAGCAGCACCCGGGGGAATCCCTACAATGAGCAGTTCTTC
many,TRBJ2-2,TRBV7-2,NA,13,CASSQIVIGELFF,TGTGCCAGCAGCCAAATAGTGATCGGGGAGCTGTTTTTT
many,TRBJ1-2,TRBV14,NA,13,CASSQAPAGGYTF,TGTGCCAGCAGCCAAGCACCGGCGGGGGGCTACACCTTC
many,TRBJ2-1,TRBV7-2,TRBD1,15,CASSSDRAVASEQFF,TGTGCCAGCAGCTCCGACAGGGCCGTCGCAAGTGAGCAGTTCTTC
NA,TRBJ2-5,TRBV3-1,TRBD2,17,CASSQGPPTSGQETQYF,TGTGCCAGCAGCCAAGGCCCTCCGACTAGCGGGCAAGAGACCCAGTACTTC
few,TRBJ1-1,TRBV11-2,TRBD1,14,CASSFSGGSTEAFF,TGTGCCAGCAGCTTTTCAGGGGGAAGCACTGAAGCTTTCTTT
few,TRBJ2-5,TRBV7-9,NA,14,CASRTEGFQETQYF,TGTGCCAGCAGAACTGAGGGTTTCCAAGAGACCCAGTACTTC
many,TRBJ1-4,TRBV6-2/TRBV6-3,NA,16,CASSSAGLENNEKLFF,TGTGCCAGCAGTTCAGCAGGATTGGAGAATAATGAAAAACTGTTTTTT
many,TRBJ2-7,TRBV7-8,NA,12,CASSLAAGEQYF,TGTGCCAGCAGCTTAGCGGCCGGCGAGCAGTACTTC
NA,TRBJ2-1,TRBV11-3,NA,12,CASSPRQGFLFF,TGTGCCAGCAGCCCCCGTCAGGGGTTTCTGTTCTTC
many,TRBJ2-2,TRBV12-3/TRBV12-4,TRBD2,15,CASGTTSPGTGELFF,TGTGCCAGCGGGACTACATCTCCGGGCACCGGGGAGCTGTTTTTT
many,TRBJ2-2,TRBV19,NA,15,CASSNSLWGTGELFF,TGTGCCAGTTCCAACTCCCTTTGGGGCACCGGGGAGCTGTTTTTT
many,TRBJ2-3,TRBV4-2,TRBD2,16,CASSRVAGGLGDTQYF,TGTGCCAGCAGCCGCGTAGCGGGGGGGCTCGGAGATACGCAGTATTTT
medium-sized,TRBJ2-1,TRBV7-2,NA,11,CASSLTDEQFF,TGTGCCAGCAGCCTAACGGATGAGCAGTTCTTC
NA,TRBJ1-2,TRBV7-9,NA,15,CASSDTHPANYGYTF,TGTGCCAGCTCGGACACTCACCCGGCGAACTATGGCTACACCTTC
few,TRBJ1-1,TRBV20-1,NA,14,CSATPTGWNTEAFF,TGCAGTGCTACGCCGACAGGATGGAACACTGAAGCTTTCTTT
NA,TRBJ1-4,TRBV20-1,NA,14,CSAPIGGQNEKLFF,TGCAGTGCGCCTATAGGGGGGCAAAATGAAAAACTGTTTTTT